Listed below are T cell receptor beta chains from one sample, sequenced in a study of T cell responses to AZD1222 COVID-19 vaccine. This table comes from immunoSEQ multiplex PCR, and its TCRdb copy is limited to in-frame clones, with some not included. The repertoire holds tens of thousands of clones, 75% to 90% seen once, with around 29% in the top ten. The sample here was peripheral blood, taken on day 0 of AZD1222 vaccination. These receptors all stem from an adult in good health. The CDR3 runs from the conserved cysteine through the conserved F or W. Each record gives: J gene, D gene, V gene, clone size, CDR3 DNA, CDR3 protein. A D gene is named only where the DNA matches it firmly. The listing skips clone size in some rows; elsewhere it reads once, few, many or a size class.

j_call: TRBJ1-2
d_call: -
v_call: TRBV5-4
clone_size: -
cdr3_nt: TGTGCCAGCAGCTTATCCGTCATAGCCGGGGGCTACACCTTC
cdr3_aa: CASSLSVIAGGYTF

j_call: TRBJ1-2
d_call: -
v_call: TRBV5-6
clone_size: -
cdr3_nt: TGTGCCAGCAGGGGGAAGGATGGCTACACCTTC
cdr3_aa: CASRGKDGYTF

j_call: TRBJ2-7
d_call: TRBD1
v_call: TRBV28
clone_size: -
cdr3_nt: TGTGCCAGCAGTTGGGGGACAGGTACCTACGAGCAGTACTTC
cdr3_aa: CASSWGTGTYEQYF

j_call: TRBJ2-7
d_call: -
v_call: TRBV5-1
clone_size: -
cdr3_nt: TGCGCCAGCAGCCTGGGGGTACAAGGATACGAGCAGTACTTC
cdr3_aa: CASSLGVQGYEQYF

j_call: TRBJ1-2
d_call: -
v_call: TRBV12-3/TRBV12-4
clone_size: -
cdr3_nt: TGTGCCAGCAGACGGGACAATTATGGCTACACCTTC
cdr3_aa: CASRRDNYGYTF

j_call: TRBJ2-1
d_call: -
v_call: TRBV30
clone_size: -
cdr3_nt: TGTGCCTGGAGCAGGGCCCTATACAATGAGCAGTTCTTC
cdr3_aa: CAWSRALYNEQFF

j_call: TRBJ2-7
d_call: TRBD1
v_call: TRBV5-1
clone_size: once
cdr3_nt: TGCGCCAGCAGCTCCCAGGGGGCCACCGAGCAGTACTTC
cdr3_aa: CASSSQGATEQYF

j_call: TRBJ1-2
d_call: -
v_call: TRBV9
clone_size: -
cdr3_nt: TGTGCCAGCGTGACCGGAAGGTTTAAGGTCTATGGCTACACCTTC
cdr3_aa: CASVTGRFKVYGYTF

j_call: TRBJ2-7
d_call: TRBD1
v_call: TRBV7-3
clone_size: -
cdr3_nt: TGTGCCAGCAGCGAGGACAGGTCGGGCGAGCAGTACTTC
cdr3_aa: CASSEDRSGEQYF

j_call: TRBJ2-1
d_call: -
v_call: TRBV12-1
clone_size: -
cdr3_nt: TGTGCCAGCAGCTTTGAGGCTAGCCGAAGCCATGAGCAGTTCTTC
cdr3_aa: CASSFEASRSHEQFF

j_call: TRBJ2-3
d_call: -
v_call: TRBV28
clone_size: -
cdr3_nt: TGTGCCAGCAGTTACCTGGGAGCGCCTAGCACAGATACGCAGTATTTT
cdr3_aa: CASSYLGAPSTDTQYF

j_call: TRBJ2-6
d_call: -
v_call: TRBV30
clone_size: -
cdr3_nt: TGTGCCTGGAGTTTGGGACATATCTCTGGGGCCAACGTCCTGACTTTC
cdr3_aa: CAWSLGHISGANVLTF

j_call: TRBJ2-5
d_call: -
v_call: TRBV7-9
clone_size: -
cdr3_nt: TGTGCCAGCAGCAATACAGGGCCGCCGGGGGAGACCCAGTACTTC
cdr3_aa: CASSNTGPPGETQYF

j_call: TRBJ2-7
d_call: TRBD1
v_call: TRBV6-6
clone_size: -
cdr3_nt: TGTGCCAGCAGTTCACGGACAGGGATGGGCCACGAGCAGTACTTC
cdr3_aa: CASSSRTGMGHEQYF

j_call: TRBJ2-1
d_call: -
v_call: TRBV5-4
clone_size: -
cdr3_nt: TGTGCCAGCAGCTTGGAGTGGAGCTCCTACAATGAGCAGTTCTTC
cdr3_aa: CASSLEWSSYNEQFF

j_call: TRBJ2-2
d_call: -
v_call: TRBV5-1
clone_size: -
cdr3_nt: TGCGCCAGCGGGCGGGACACCGGGGAGCTGTTTTTT
cdr3_aa: CASGRDTGELFF

j_call: TRBJ2-1
d_call: TRBD2
v_call: TRBV10-3
clone_size: -
cdr3_nt: TGTGCCATCGGCTCATCTAGCGGGGTCCTGAATGAGCAGTTCTTC
cdr3_aa: CAIGSSSGVLNEQFF

j_call: TRBJ2-7
d_call: -
v_call: TRBV5-6
clone_size: -
cdr3_nt: TGTGCCAGCAGCTTCGAAACCAGGGAGCAGTACTTC
cdr3_aa: CASSFETREQYF

j_call: TRBJ1-5
d_call: -
v_call: TRBV28
clone_size: -
cdr3_nt: TGTGCCATCTCGGGGGGGCGGAATCAGCCCCAGCATTTT
cdr3_aa: CAISGGRNQPQHF

j_call: TRBJ1-5
d_call: -
v_call: TRBV6-2/TRBV6-3
clone_size: -
cdr3_nt: TGTGCCAGCAGTTACTCGTGGGGGAGGAGCAATCAGCCCCAGCATTTT
cdr3_aa: CASSYSWGRSNQPQHF

j_call: TRBJ2-7
d_call: -
v_call: TRBV19
clone_size: once
cdr3_nt: TGTGCCAGTACTCCCGGGACGGGGGCATACGAGCAGTACTTC
cdr3_aa: CASTPGTGAYEQYF

j_call: TRBJ1-2
d_call: -
v_call: TRBV6-5
clone_size: -
cdr3_nt: TGTGCCAGCAGTTACAAACCCTATGGCTACACCTTC
cdr3_aa: CASSYKPYGYTF

j_call: TRBJ2-1
d_call: TRBD2
v_call: TRBV6-2/TRBV6-3
clone_size: -
cdr3_nt: TGTGCCAGCAGCCCCGGGACTAGCCTATACAATGAGCAGTTCTTC
cdr3_aa: CASSPGTSLYNEQFF

j_call: TRBJ2-3
d_call: -
v_call: TRBV7-2
clone_size: -
cdr3_nt: TGTGCCAGCAGCTTAGTTGCTAGCGACGCAGATACGCAGTATTTT
cdr3_aa: CASSLVASDADTQYF

j_call: TRBJ1-1
d_call: TRBD1
v_call: TRBV13
clone_size: once
cdr3_nt: TGTGCCAGCAGCGCCAAAACCGACAGGGGGGGGAACACTGAAGCTTTCTTT
cdr3_aa: CASSAKTDRGGNTEAFF

j_call: TRBJ2-1
d_call: -
v_call: TRBV5-4
clone_size: few
cdr3_nt: TGTGCCAGCAGCTTCGGGGCCAATGAGCAGTTCTTC
cdr3_aa: CASSFGANEQFF

j_call: TRBJ2-1
d_call: -
v_call: TRBV5-4
clone_size: -
cdr3_nt: TGTGCCAGCAGCGCCAACTTGAATGAGCAGTTCTTC
cdr3_aa: CASSANLNEQFF

j_call: TRBJ2-5
d_call: TRBD2
v_call: TRBV30
clone_size: -
cdr3_nt: TGTGCCTGGAAGGCGGGACTAGTGGAAGAAACCCAGTACTTC
cdr3_aa: CAWKAGLVEETQYF

j_call: TRBJ2-1
d_call: -
v_call: TRBV7-9
clone_size: -
cdr3_nt: TGTGCCAGCAGCCAACCAGGGGCCCCAGAGGGTTACAATGAGCAGTTCTTC
cdr3_aa: CASSQPGAPEGYNEQFF

j_call: TRBJ2-1
d_call: TRBD2
v_call: TRBV13
clone_size: once
cdr3_nt: TGTGCCAGCTTAGAGGGAGGGCCGATAGTCAGCTCCTACAATGAGCAGTTCTTC
cdr3_aa: CASLEGGPIVSSYNEQFF

j_call: TRBJ1-1
d_call: -
v_call: TRBV30
clone_size: -
cdr3_nt: TGTGCCTGGAGTGTAGGACTGAACACTGAAGCTTTCTTT
cdr3_aa: CAWSVGLNTEAFF

j_call: TRBJ2-7
d_call: -
v_call: TRBV25-1
clone_size: -
cdr3_nt: TGTGCCAGCAGTGGAGGCGAGGTCCCGTCCTACGAGCAGTACTTC
cdr3_aa: CASSGGEVPSYEQYF

j_call: TRBJ2-2
d_call: -
v_call: TRBV5-1
clone_size: -
cdr3_nt: TGCGCCAGCAGCTTGGACAGGGAGGCCGGGGAGCTGTTTTTT
cdr3_aa: CASSLDREAGELFF

j_call: TRBJ2-2
d_call: TRBD2
v_call: TRBV12-5
clone_size: -
cdr3_nt: TGTGCTAGTGGTTTTCGGACTAGAGTTTCCTCCGGGGAGCTGTTTTTT
cdr3_aa: CASGFRTRVSSGELFF

j_call: TRBJ1-5
d_call: -
v_call: TRBV3-1/TRBV3-2
clone_size: -
cdr3_nt: TGTGCCAGCAGCCCCGGGAGGGTGGGGAATCAGCCCCAGCATTTT
cdr3_aa: CASSPGRVGNQPQHF

j_call: TRBJ2-1
d_call: -
v_call: TRBV5-1
clone_size: -
cdr3_nt: TGCGCCAGCAGCCCCCAGCCGGGAAGGAATGAGCAGTTCTTC
cdr3_aa: CASSPQPGRNEQFF

j_call: TRBJ1-1
d_call: -
v_call: TRBV11-2
clone_size: -
cdr3_nt: TGTGCCAGCAGCTTAGGGCCGGGGGTGAACACTGAAGCTTTCTTT
cdr3_aa: CASSLGPGVNTEAFF

j_call: TRBJ2-1
d_call: -
v_call: TRBV28
clone_size: -
cdr3_nt: TGTGCCAGCAGCCGACTAGAGCAGTTCTTC
cdr3_aa: CASSRLEQFF

j_call: TRBJ1-5
d_call: -
v_call: TRBV4-2
clone_size: -
cdr3_nt: TGTGCCAGCAGCCAAGATACCCAGGGCGGCAATCAGCCCCAGCATTTT
cdr3_aa: CASSQDTQGGNQPQHF

j_call: TRBJ1-4
d_call: -
v_call: TRBV5-5
clone_size: -
cdr3_nt: TGTGCCAGCAGCCTTAAGGCAGACCAGGGTTCCGAAAAACTGTTTTTT
cdr3_aa: CASSLKADQGSEKLFF

j_call: TRBJ2-2
d_call: TRBD1
v_call: TRBV9
clone_size: -
cdr3_nt: TGTGCCAGCAGCGCCTCGGGACAGGGGGAGCGAGTCTACACCGGGGAGCTGTTTTTT
cdr3_aa: CASSASGQGERVYTGELFF

j_call: TRBJ2-1
d_call: -
v_call: TRBV6-5
clone_size: -
cdr3_nt: TGTGCCAGCAGACGGGACTATGAGCAGTTCTTC
cdr3_aa: CASRRDYEQFF

j_call: TRBJ1-2
d_call: TRBD1
v_call: TRBV29-1
clone_size: -
cdr3_nt: TGCAGCGTCTCCGGACAGGGTAATGGCTACACCTTC
cdr3_aa: CSVSGQGNGYTF

j_call: TRBJ1-5
d_call: TRBD1
v_call: TRBV19
clone_size: -
cdr3_nt: TGTGCCAGTAGTCCAGACAGGGACCAGCCCCAGCATTTT
cdr3_aa: CASSPDRDQPQHF

j_call: TRBJ1-3
d_call: -
v_call: TRBV6-5
clone_size: -
cdr3_nt: TGTGCCAGCAGTCGGGCTCTTCTGGGCGGAAACACCATATATTTT
cdr3_aa: CASSRALLGGNTIYF